Each of the 16 T cell receptor beta chains below was sequenced from the same sample in a study of human T cells and chemical hapten exposure. A single record per CDR3 protein comes from TCRdb applying MiXCR to the RACE reads. The sample lists about 110,000 distinct CDR3 sequences, less than 10% occurring once. Time point of the sample: patch test 2, 6 weeks after DPC sensitization. Treatment meaning: therapeutic diphenylcyclopropenone sensitization with weekly scalp DPC. The source was whole blood, collected in connection with sensitization to the hapten diphenylcyclopropenone (DPC). These receptors were obtained from a middle-aged woman with alopecia areata. Some clones in this sample may be carry-over from other donors' samples.

The chain has TRBV7-2 and TRBJ2-3; TRBD2 agrees at 14 bases. J was trimmed by 5 bases and V by 5 bases; bases with no gene match: 6. Germline values: CDR1 SGHTA, CDR2 FQGNSA. CDR3 length equals 16 residues. The CDR3 reads CASSLGTSGGQDTQYF. The CDR3 DNA follows: TGTGCCAGCAGCCTAGGGACTAGCGGGGGTCAAGATACGCAGTATTTT.

As regards this clonotype: Since the CDR3 does not end with the conserved phenylalanine or tryptophan, this likely comes from a read error. J is TRBJ2-7 and V is TRBV29-1; tentatively, D is TRBD1 (6 bases). The CDR3 consists of 16 residues. Germline V gene sequence: CDR1 SQVTM, CDR2 ANQGSEA. The germline V and J ends were trimmed by 1 base and 6 bases, with 22 bases remaining between them. The CDR3 DNA reads TGCAGCGTTGAAGGAACCGGGACACCCGGTCTAAGCGAGCAGTACCTC. This sequence encodes CSVEGTGTPGLSEQYL.

This clonotype appeared many times. The rearrangement links TRBV20-1 to TRBJ2-3; 8 bases fit TRBD2. Germline CDR1 and CDR2: DFQATT and SNEGSKA (reference sequence). J gave up 0 bases and V 3 bases, and 5 bases lay outside the gene matches. This CDR3 spans 15 amino acids. The CDR3 region has the DNA TGCAGTGCTAGGTTGGCGGGGGGAAGCACAGATACGCAGTATTTT. Translated, it gives CSARLAGGSTDTQYF.

The chain recombines TRBV6-2 or TRBV6-3 with TRBJ2-1; 10 bases match TRBD1. Looked up from germline, CDR1 is MNHEY and CDR2 is SVGEGT. CDR3 size: 16 residues. J was trimmed by 4 bases and V by 2 bases; bases with no gene match: 5. The CDR3: CASSYRGTGAYNEQFF. Here the CDR3 DNA reads TGTGCCAGCAGTTACCGAGGGACAGGGGCTTACAATGAGCAGTTCTTC.

This sequence joins TRBV28 and TRBJ1-2, with D perhaps TRBD1 (5 bases). This CDR3 region has 14 residues. V gave up 7 bases and J gave up 6 bases, with 18 bases separating them. Germline loops: CDR1 MDHEN, CDR2 SYDVKM. The CDR3: CASINGGVVDGYTF. In nucleotides, the CDR3 is TGTGCCAGCATCAATGGAGGGGTAGTGGATGGCTACACCTTC.

This clonotype has at least ten counts. The CDR3 region has the DNA TGTGCCAGCAGTCAGCCTACAGGGGCGAACACTGAAGCTTTCTTT. It translates to CASSQPTGANTEAFF. The gene calls are TRBV12-3 or TRBV12-4 and TRBJ1-1, with 7 positions matching TRBD1. Trimming removed 5 bases from V and 1 base from J; junction bases left unmatched: 7. The CDR3 is 15 residues long.

This chain connects TRBV29-1 to TRBJ2-7, with 7 positions matching TRBD2. The CDR3 runs to 13 residues. The junction had 12 bases not matched to a gene; V was cut back by 7 bases and J by 6 bases. Looked up from germline, CDR1 is SQVTM and CDR2 is ANQGSEA. CDR3 sequence reads: CSAARRGEVEQYF. CDR3 DNA: TGCAGCGCCGCGAGACGGGGGGAGGTCGAGCAGTACTTC.

This clonotype was detected many times. The chain carries TRBV7-8 and TRBJ1-5; D possibly corresponds to TRBD1 (6 bases). Germline CDR1 reads SGHVS; CDR2 reads FQNEAQ. Trimming took off 5 bases at V and 1 base at J, with 12 bases between the two ends. This CDR3 contains 15 residues. In DNA form, the CDR3 reads TGTGCCAGCAGCCCCGGACAGAAGAGCAATCAGCCCCAGCATTTT. Translation: CASSPGQKSNQPQHF.

V is TRBV5-1 and J is TRBJ1-1; D is possibly TRBD1 (6 bases). This CDR3 has 12 amino acids. Trimming pared 6 bases from V and 1 base from J, leaving 7 bases between. Germline-derived CDR1 and CDR2 are SGHRS and YFSETQ. The CDR3 spells CASIGGNTEAFF. The CDR3 DNA follows: TGCGCCAGCATAGGGGGGAACACTGAAGCTTTCTTT.

This chain connects TRBV3-1 to TRBJ2-7, with D perhaps matching TRBD2 (6 bases). Per germline, CDR1 LGHDT and CDR2 YNNKEL (reference sequence). With 1 base removed from V and 7 bases from J, the gap between germline ends came to 14 bases. The CDR3 spans 14 residues. The CDR3 DNA sequence: TGTGCCAGCAGCCAAGGGGGACTTTACGGGGAGCAGTACTTC. It is translated as CASSQGGLYGEQYF.

There are many counts of this clonotype. The chain joins TRBV7-2 to TRBJ2-5; TRBD2 aligns across 10 bases. The CDR3 is made up of 16 amino acids. Unmatched junction bases numbered 11, after V lost 7 bases and J lost 3 bases. Germline V gives CDR1 SGHTA, CDR2 FQGNSA. CDR3 sequence (DNA): TGTGCCAGCAACCACCGCGATCTAGCGGGGGAAGAGACCCAGTACTTC. Translation: CASNHRDLAGEETQYF.

This clonotype was observed at least ten times. The chain is built from TRBV7-2 and TRBJ1-2; D may be TRBD1 (5 bases). CDR3 size: 14 residues. The germline V gene encodes CDR1 SGHTA and CDR2 FQGNSA. V shed 1 base and J shed 8 bases, with 14 bases lying between them. CDR3 loop: CASSLGGLAGGYTF. The CDR3 nucleotides are TGTGCCAGCAGCTTAGGGGGCTTAGCGGGCGGCTACACCTTC.

This clonotype showed up just a few times. The chain couples TRBV7-9 to TRBJ2-3; 7 bases agree with TRBD2. Germline V gene data show CDR1 as SEHNR and CDR2 as FQNEAQ (reference sequence). After removal of 2 bases from V and 10 bases from J, the junction contained 6 bases not matched to a gene. The CDR3 has 13 residues. The CDR3 nucleotides are TGTGCCAGCAGCTTAACCCTAGCGGAGCCGCAGTATTTT. Translation gives CASSLTLAEPQYF.

The genes are TRBV5-1 and TRBJ2-3; D uncertain. This CDR3 is built from 13 residues. Trimming removed 2 bases from V and 5 bases from J, with 9 bases in between. Germline V gene lookup returns CDR1 SGHRS and CDR2 YFSETQ. For the CDR3, the DNA is TGCGCCAGCAGCTTAGTTGAGAGAGATACGCAGTATTTT. It translates to CASSLVERDTQYF. The whole variable domain, filled in from reference TRBV5-1 and TRBJ2-3, reads KAGVTQTPRYLIKTRGQQVTLSCSPISGHRSVSWYQQTPGQGLQFLFEYFSETQRNKGNFPGRFSGRQFSNSRSEMNVSTLELGDSALYLCASSLVERDTQYFGPGTRLTVL.

The V and J genes are TRBV12-3 or TRBV12-4 and TRBJ1-2; D is undetermined. The CDR3 loop spans 12 amino acids. V was pared by 4 bases and J by 6 bases, with 9 bases between. CDR3 in amino acids: CASSSGPDGYTF. CDR3 in DNA: TGTGCCAGCAGTTCTGGGCCAGATGGCTACACCTTC.

Ten or more counts support this clonotype. J is TRBJ1-2 and V is TRBV3-1, with D uncertain. V lost 2 bases and J lost 3, with 10 bases in between. The germline gives CDR1 LGHDT, CDR2 YNNKEL (reference sequence). The CDR3 runs 14 residues. CDR3 amino acids: CASSQQAGYYGYTF. The CDR3 DNA reads TGTGCCAGCAGCCAACAGGCAGGCTACTATGGCTACACCTTC.